This T cell receptor beta chain was obtained from a study of control samples from healthy donors and cancer patients. The data were produced by immunoSEQ multiplex PCR, yet TCRdb's version contains in-frame clones alone and is incomplete. The sample holds some 120,000 clones, less than 95% seen once. Germline V gene sequence: CDR1 KGHSH, CDR2 LQKENI. This CDR3 has 12 amino acids. Trimming took off 4 bases at V and 6 bases at J, with 9 bases between the two ends. The chain has TRBV18 and TRBJ1-2, with no clear D. Input material: blood. The receptor's source is a man aged 25-40 years in good health. CDR3 DNA sequence: TGTGCCAGCTCACTCGGAAGAGATGGCTACACCTTC. Its translation is CASSLGRDGYTF.